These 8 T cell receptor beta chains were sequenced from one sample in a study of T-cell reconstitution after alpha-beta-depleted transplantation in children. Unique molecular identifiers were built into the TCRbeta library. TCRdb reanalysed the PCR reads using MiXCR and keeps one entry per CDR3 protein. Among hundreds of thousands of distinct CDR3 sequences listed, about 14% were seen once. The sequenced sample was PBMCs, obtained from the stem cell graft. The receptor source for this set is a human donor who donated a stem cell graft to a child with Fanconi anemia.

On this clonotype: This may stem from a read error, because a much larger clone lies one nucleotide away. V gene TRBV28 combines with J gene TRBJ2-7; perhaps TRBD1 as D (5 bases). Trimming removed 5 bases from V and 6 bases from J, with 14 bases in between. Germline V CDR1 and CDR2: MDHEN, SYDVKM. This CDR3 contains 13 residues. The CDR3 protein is CASSLRGMSEQYF. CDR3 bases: TGTGCCAGCAGTCTTAGGGGCATGAGCGAGCAGTACTTC.

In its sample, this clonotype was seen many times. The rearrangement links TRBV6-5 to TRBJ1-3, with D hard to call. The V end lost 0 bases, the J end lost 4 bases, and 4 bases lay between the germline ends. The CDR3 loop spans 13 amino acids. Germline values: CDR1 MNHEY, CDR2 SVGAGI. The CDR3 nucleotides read TGTGCCAGCAGTTACTCCCGGGGAAACACCATATATTTT. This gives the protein CASSYSRGNTIYF.

CDR3 loop: CSATTVPMNTEAFF. DNA for the CDR3: TGCAGTGCCACGACAGTACCTATGAACACTGAAGCTTTCTTT. The V and J genes are TRBV20-1 and TRBJ1-1; D is possibly TRBD1 (5 bases). This CDR3 comprises 14 residues. The V gene's germline CDR1 is DFQATT and CDR2 SNEGSKA (reference sequence). V shed 6 bases and J shed 0 bases, with 14 bases lying between them.

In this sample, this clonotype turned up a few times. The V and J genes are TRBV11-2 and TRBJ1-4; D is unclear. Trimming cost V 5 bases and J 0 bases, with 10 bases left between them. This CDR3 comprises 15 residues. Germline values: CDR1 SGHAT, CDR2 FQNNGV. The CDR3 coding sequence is TGTGCCAGCAGCCGGATGAGGGCAACTAATGAAAAACTGTTTTTT. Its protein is CASSRMRATNEKLFF.

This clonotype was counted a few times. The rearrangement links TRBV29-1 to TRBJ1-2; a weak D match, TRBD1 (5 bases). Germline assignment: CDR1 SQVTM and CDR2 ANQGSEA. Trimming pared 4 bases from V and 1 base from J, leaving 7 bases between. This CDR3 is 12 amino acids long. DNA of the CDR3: TGCAGCGTTGGACAGTTTAACTATGGCTACACCTTC. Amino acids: CSVGQFNYGYTF.

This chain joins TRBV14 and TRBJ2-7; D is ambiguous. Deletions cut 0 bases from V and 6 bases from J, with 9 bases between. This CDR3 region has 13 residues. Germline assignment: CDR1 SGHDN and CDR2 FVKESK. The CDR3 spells CASSQDSMVEQYV. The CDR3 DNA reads TGTGCCAGCAGCCAAGATAGTATGGTCGAGCAGTACGTC.

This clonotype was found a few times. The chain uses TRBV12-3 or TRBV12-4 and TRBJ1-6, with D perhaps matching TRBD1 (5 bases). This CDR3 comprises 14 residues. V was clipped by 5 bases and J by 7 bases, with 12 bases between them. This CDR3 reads CASSLGGGNSPLHF. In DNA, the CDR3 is TGTGCCAGCAGTCTTGGGGGAGGGAATTCACCCCTCCACTTT.

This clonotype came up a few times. Written as DNA, the CDR3 is TGCAGTGCTAGAGAAGGTCGACAGGGGCCCGGGGTCCCTAATTCACCCCTCCACTTT. Amino acids: CSAREGRQGPGVPNSPLHF. The V call is TRBV20-1, the J call TRBJ1-6; 8 positions match TRBD1. The CDR3 runs 19 residues. V was pared by 0 bases and J by 6 bases, with 16 bases of the junction left unmatched. Germline CDR1 is DFQATT and CDR2 is SNEGSKA (reference sequence).